The 8 T cell receptor beta chains given below trace back to one sample, sequenced in a study of technical replicates of blood from a few donors. The method was immunoSEQ multiplex PCR; TCRdb's version includes in-frame clones alone and lacks a portion of them. Counted here are about 57,000 clones, about 87% occurring once; the ten biggest clones make up 4.5% to 5.5%. The sequenced sample was PBMCs. The receptors originated from a human donor in good health. Some clones in this sample may be carry-over from other donors' samples.

This sequence joins TRBV12-5 and TRBJ2-1; 9 bases are a match to TRBD2. Trimming cost V 6 bases and J 8 bases; bases outside gene matches: 8. The CDR3 is 14 residues long. Germline V gene sequence: CDR1 LGHNT, CDR2 FRNRAP. CDR3 protein: CASGLAGSYYEQFF. CDR3 in DNA: TGTGCTAGTGGCCTAGCGGGAAGTTACTATGAGCAGTTCTTC.

The rearrangement links TRBV7-2 to TRBJ1-6; D might be TRBD1 (6 bases). The length of the CDR3 is 15 residues. With 5 bases removed from V and 7 bases from J, the gap between germline ends came to 15 bases. The germline V gene encodes CDR1 SGHTA and CDR2 FQGNSA. Here the CDR3 reads CASSRPGTLNSPLHF. CDR3 coding DNA: TGTGCCAGCAGCAGACCCGGGACACTGAATTCACCCCTCCACTTT.

There are a few counts of this clone. This chain joins TRBV7-2 and TRBJ2-6, with D maybe TRBD2 (6 bases). The CDR3 totals 15 residues. V shed 1 base and J shed 6 bases, with 10 bases lying between them. Germline CDR1 and CDR2: SGHTA and FQGNSA. In DNA, the CDR3 is TGTGCCAGCAGCTTAGGAGGGCGGGAGGCCAACGTCCTGACTTTC. It is translated as CASSLGGREANVLTF.

The chain joins TRBV4-2 to TRBJ2-2, with 11 bases lining up with TRBD1. J gave up 3 bases and V 1 base, and 1 base lay outside the gene matches. The CDR3 is 16 residues long. Germline loops: CDR1 LGHNA, CDR2 YNFKEQ. As DNA, the CDR3 is TGTGCCAGCAGCCAAGGGACAGGGGGCTACACCGGGGAGCTGTTTTTT. Translating it yields CASSQGTGGYTGELFF.

The chain uses TRBV9 and TRBJ2-3, with 12 bases aligning to TRBD1. This CDR3 comprises 19 residues. V lost 4 bases, J lost 1 base, and 13 bases stayed unmatched. Germline assignment: CDR1 SGDLS and CDR2 YYNGEE. In DNA, the CDR3 is TGTGCCAGCAGCACAACATCCGGGACAGGGGGCCAGGGCACAGATACGCAGTATTTT. Translated: CASSTTSGTGGQGTDTQYF. The complete variable domain, with remaining parts taken from reference TRBV9 and TRBJ2-3, reads DSGVTQTPKHLITATGQRVTLRCSPRSGDLSVYWYQQSLDQGLQFLIQYYNGEERAKGNILERFSAQQFPDLHSELNLSSLELGDSALYFCASSTTSGTGGQGTDTQYFGPGTRLTVL.

This sequence joins TRBV4-3 and TRBJ2-3; 9 nucleotides align to TRBD2. Losses at the gene ends were 5 bases for V and 4 bases for J; bases not matched to a gene: 7. Germline V gene data show CDR1 as LGHNA and CDR2 as YSLEER. This CDR3 has 15 residues. The CDR3 region is CASSDLAGGADTQYF. Written as DNA, the CDR3 is TGCGCCAGCAGCGACCTCGCGGGAGGGGCAGATACGCAGTATTTT.

The chain carries TRBV18 and TRBJ1-1, with a weak D call TRBD1 (5 bases). V was shortened by 1 base and J by 4 bases, with 13 bases between the two germline ends. Germline V gives CDR1 KGHSH, CDR2 LQKENI. There are 15 residues in the CDR3. The CDR3 is CASSPHVDRGTEAFF. For the CDR3, the DNA is TGTGCCAGCTCACCACATGTTGATAGGGGCACTGAAGCTTTCTTT.

This chain connects TRBV21-1 to TRBJ2-5; the listed D gene, TRBD2, was not tested against the DNA. TRBV21-1 is a documented pseudogene. CDR3 length: 15 residues. The CDR3 region is CAWAGTSGSLETQYF. Written as DNA, the CDR3 is TGTGCCTGGGCTGGGACTAGCGGGAGCTTGGAGACCCAGTACTTC.